This TCR beta chain was captured by sequencing in a study of patients and donors after allogeneic stem cell transplantation. The germline V gene has CDR1 SEHNR and CDR2 FQNEAQ (reference sequence). V was cut by 7 bases and J by 1 base, with 7 bases left in between. The CDR3 contains 12 residues. TCRdb re-analysed the RT-PCR reads in MiXCR, keeping a single row per CDR3 protein. Counted here are approximately 12,000 distinct CDR3 sequences, roughly a quarter occurring once; the ten biggest clones make up roughly half. The specimen sequenced was blood, either unsorted or a sorted T cell fraction (not recorded which). The sequence was obtained from a human donor who was either an allogeneic HSCT recipient or a stem cell or donor lymphocyte infusion donor (not recorded which). It is not recorded whose cells these are; they may come from a transplant donor. The chain combines TRBV7-9 with TRBJ1-1, with D perhaps TRBD1 (5 bases). The CDR3 coding sequence is TGTGCCAGCAAACAGGCGAACACTGAAGCTTTCTTT. This encodes CASKQANTEAFF.